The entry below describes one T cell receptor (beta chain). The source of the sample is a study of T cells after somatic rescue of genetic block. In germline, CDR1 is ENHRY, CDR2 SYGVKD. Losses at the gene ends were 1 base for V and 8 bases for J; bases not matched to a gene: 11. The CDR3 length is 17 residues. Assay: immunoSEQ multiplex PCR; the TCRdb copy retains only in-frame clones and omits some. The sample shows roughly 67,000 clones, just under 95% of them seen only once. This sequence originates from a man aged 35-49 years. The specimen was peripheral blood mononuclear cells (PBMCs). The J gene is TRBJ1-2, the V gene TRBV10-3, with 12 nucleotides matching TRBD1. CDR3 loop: CAISEFAGTGGAWGYTF. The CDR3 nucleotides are TGTGCCATCAGTGAGTTCGCCGGGACAGGGGGCGCGTGGGGCTACACCTTC.